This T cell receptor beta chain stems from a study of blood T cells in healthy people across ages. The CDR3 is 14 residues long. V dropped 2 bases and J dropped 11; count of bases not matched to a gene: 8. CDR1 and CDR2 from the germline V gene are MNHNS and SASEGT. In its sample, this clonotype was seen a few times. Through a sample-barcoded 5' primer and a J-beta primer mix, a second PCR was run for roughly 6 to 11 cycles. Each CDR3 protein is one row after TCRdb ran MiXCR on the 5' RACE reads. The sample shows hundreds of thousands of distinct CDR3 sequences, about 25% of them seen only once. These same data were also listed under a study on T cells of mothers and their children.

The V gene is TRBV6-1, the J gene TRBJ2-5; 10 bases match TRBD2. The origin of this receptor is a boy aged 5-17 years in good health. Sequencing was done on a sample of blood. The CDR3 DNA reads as TGTGCCAGCAGTGAATCGGGACTAGCGAACAAGCAGTACTTC. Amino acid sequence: CASSESGLANKQYF.